What follows is one T cell receptor beta chain and its context. Its matching antigen is unknown. This may be a read error, as it is one base from a much larger clone. The study made its TCR cDNA through 5'RACE template switching. That step introduced a universal primer site along with UMIs. A single record per CDR3 protein comes from TCRdb applying MiXCR to the 5' RACE reads. The sample has 140,000 to 150,000 distinct CDR3 sequences; roughly 6.7% are singletons. The sample comes from a study of T cells after yellow fever vaccination. Study-wide context: Each low-cell-number fraction was prepared by means of SMART-Seq v4 Ultra Low Input. General observations from the study: The secondary T-cell response peaked on day 5, not day 15, but was weaker. The study re-detected most primary-vaccination clones after the booster (approximately 97% CD4, 88% CD8).

Deletions cut 10 bases from V and 7 bases from J, with 13 bases between. CDR1 SNHLY and CDR2 FYNNEI come from the germline V gene. This CDR3 region has 12 residues. The receptor was isolated from a man in his thirties or forties who received the YFV17D yellow fever vaccine. This specimen was CD4+ T cells sorted from PBMCs, taken 10 days after the yellow fever booster vaccination. The rearrangement uses TRBV2 and TRBJ2-2; D remains ambiguous. Here the CDR3 DNA reads TGTGCCATCACTAACGGAGTCGGGGAGCTGTTTTTT. This gives the protein CAITNGVGELFF.